Shown below are 9 T cell receptor beta chains from a single sample sequenced in a study of T-cell memory formation after mild COVID-19. In TCRdb, the 5' RACE reads were re-called with MiXCR into one record per CDR3 protein. The sample gives 300,000 to 350,000 distinct CDR3 sequences, about an eighth of which show up once; 22% is in the top ten. The material sequenced was PBMCs or a T cell subset sorted from them (not recorded which). The receptors originated from a man between 18 and 35 years old who had mild COVID-19 (a few samples of this study predate the infection). Cell type and time point are not known.

This clonotype appeared a few times. The chain combines TRBV4-1 with TRBJ2-7; TRBD1 matches 7 bases. The CDR3 covers 15 residues. V shed 3 bases, J shed 2 bases, and the junction held 7 bases outside the gene matches. Germline loops: CDR1 MGHRA, CDR2 YSYEKL. The CDR3 region is CASSQPGQPTYEQYF. CDR3 bases: TGCGCCAGCAGCCAGCCGGGACAGCCTACCTACGAGCAGTACTTC.

This clonotype was seen ten or more times. The gene calls are TRBV4-1 and TRBJ2-1, with 7 bases matching TRBD2. The germline V gene has CDR1 MGHRA and CDR2 YSYEKL. The CDR3 covers 16 residues. V shed 1 base and J 0 bases; nucleotides not matched to a gene: 3. The CDR3 loop is CASSQGLADSYNEQFF. The CDR3 coding sequence is TGCGCCAGCAGCCAAGGGCTAGCGGACTCCTACAATGAGCAGTTCTTC.

This chain uses TRBV7-9 with TRBJ1-5; D perhaps matches TRBD1 (6 bases). Trimming removed 2 bases at V and 2 bases at J, with 16 bases between. This CDR3 spans 17 amino acids. Germline-derived CDR1 and CDR2 are SEHNR and FQNEAQ (reference sequence). The CDR3 DNA reads TGTGCCAGCAGCTTATACGAGGGGGAGGTCGGCAATCAGCCCCAGCATTTT. This translates into CASSLYEGEVGNQPQHF.

CDR3 sequence reads: CASSADRRVTEAFF. The CDR3 DNA reads TGTGCCAGCAGCGCGGACAGGAGGGTTACTGAAGCTTTCTTT. The chain has TRBV7-8 and TRBJ1-1; 7 nucleotides align to TRBD1. V trimming: 5 bases; J trimming: 5 bases; junction bases outside the gene matches: 8. The CDR3 has 14 amino acids. Germline loops: CDR1 SGHVS, CDR2 FQNEAQ.

This clonotype was observed a handful of times. DNA for the CDR3: TGTGCCAGCAGCTTGGGACTCATCACCTACAATGAGCAGTTCTTC. Protein: CASSLGLITYNEQFF. The genes are TRBV7-9 and TRBJ2-1; weak D call: TRBD2 (6 bases). Germline CDR1 and CDR2: SEHNR and FQNEAQ (reference sequence). The CDR3 length is 15 residues. Trimming removed 3 bases from V and 2 bases from J, with 11 bases in between.

This clonotype came up many times. The chain joins TRBV7-9 to TRBJ1-2; D call uncertain. Germline V gene data show CDR1 as SEHNR and CDR2 as FQNEAQ (reference sequence). Trimming took off 0 bases at V and 2 bases at J, with 4 bases between the two ends. The CDR3 covers 13 residues. As DNA, the CDR3 is TGTGCCAGCAGCTTAGCCCTAAACTATGGCTACACCTTC. It encodes CASSLALNYGYTF.

The sample holds a few counts of this clonotype. The CDR3 DNA reads as TGCGCCAGCAGTCCCGAGTCCGCTGATGGCTACACCTTC. Protein: CASSPESADGYTF. The J gene is TRBJ1-2, the V gene TRBV5-1; no clear D gene. CDR1 SGHRS and CDR2 YFSETQ come from the germline V gene. Trimming shortened V by 5 bases and J by 6 bases, and 14 bases separated the two germline ends. This CDR3 has 13 amino acids.

This clonotype appeared once. The chain couples TRBV5-1 to TRBJ1-2, with TRBD1 matching over 8 bases. Germline V gene lookup returns CDR1 SGHRS and CDR2 YFSETQ. The junction had 7 bases not matched to a gene; V was cut back by 1 base and J by 8 bases. The CDR3 is 14 residues long. CDR3 region: CASSLTGGVEGYTF. The CDR3 bases are TGCGCCAGCAGCTTGACAGGGGGGGTGGAAGGCTACACCTTC. The entire variable domain, with the rest obtained from reference TRBV5-1 and TRBJ1-2, is as follows: KAGVTQTPRYLIKTRGQQVTLSCSPISGHRSVSWYQQTPGQGLQFLFEYFSETQRNKGNFPGRFSGRQFSNSRSEMNVSTLELGDSALYLCASSLTGGVEGYTFGSGTRLTVV.

The chain recombines TRBV29-1 with TRBJ2-1; D not resolved. Deletions cut 0 bases from V and 0 bases from J, with 9 bases between. This CDR3 contains 15 residues. Germline values: CDR1 SQVTM, CDR2 ANQGSEA. CDR3 protein: CSVEEPRSSYNEQFF. In DNA, the CDR3 is TGCAGCGTTGAAGAACCCAGGAGCTCCTACAATGAGCAGTTCTTC.